Listed below are T cell receptor beta chains from one sample, sequenced in a study of CD8 T cells in ankylosing spondylitis. TCRdb redid the calling of the 5' RACE reads with MiXCR, one entry per CDR3 protein. The sample holds around 770,000 distinct CDR3 sequences; about 11% are singletons and the top ten take approximately 0.51%. The sequenced material came from blood, either unsorted or a sorted T cell fraction (not recorded which). Every receptor here comes from a male donor with ankylosing spondylitis. The CDR3 runs from the conserved cysteine through the conserved F or W. A D gene is named only where the DNA matches it firmly. Size tells how often a clone was seen (once, few, many) or the class of an expanded clone, and some rows leave it out.

>TRBJ2-1|.|.|TRBV12-3/TRBV12-4
TGTGCCAGCAGCCCCGAAGGGTCTCGGGAGTTCTTC
CASSPEGSREFF
>TRBJ2-3|few|.|TRBV9
TGTGCCAGCCAATCGGAGGCGGATACGCAGTATTTT
CASQSEADTQYF
>TRBJ2-1|few|.|TRBV7-3
TGTGCCAGCAGGAAGGACATGAGCTCCTACAATGAGCAGTTCTTC
CASRKDMSSYNEQFF
>TRBJ2-7|.|.|TRBV6-1
TGTGCCAGCAGGCGGGACTTGCTAAGCGACGAGCAGTACTTC
CASRRDLLSDEQYF
>TRBJ2-3|many|TRBD2|TRBV20-1
TGCAGTGCCCCGGGAGGGGGGGGATACACAGATACGCAGTATTTT
CSAPGGGGYTDTQYF
>TRBJ2-1|.|TRBD2|TRBV20-1
TGCAGTGCTGGACTCCTAGCGGGGGAAATTGTGCAGTTCTTC
CSAGLLAGEIVQFF
>TRBJ2-2|few|.|TRBV12-3/TRBV12-4
TGTGCTAGCGTCTGGCGGGGTCAAACCGGGGAGCTGTTTTTT
CASVWRGQTGELFF
>TRBJ2-6|many|.|TRBV10-2
TGCGCCAGCCTCTCCTTGCAGGGGACGGCCAACGTCCTGACTTTC
CASLSLQGTANVLTF
>TRBJ2-5|.|TRBD1|TRBV5-1
TGCGCCAGCAGCCGCGGACAGGGCGATGAGACCCAGTACTTC
CASSRGQGDETQYF
>TRBJ2-5|.|.|TRBV7-2
TGTGCCAGCAGCTCCCCCGTGCTAGGAGACCAGTACTTC
CASSSPVLGDQYF
>TRBJ1-5|.|.|TRBV20-1
TGCAGTGCTAGAGACACAATCCGGGATAGCAATCAGCCCCAGCATTTT
CSARDTIRDSNQPQHF
>TRBJ2-1|.|.|TRBV5-1
TGCGCCAGCACCCCCGAGGAGGTTAATGAGCAGTTCTTC
CASTPEEVNEQFF
>TRBJ2-7|many|.|TRBV7-2
TGTGCCAGCAGCGCCTCTGGATCCGAGCAGTACTTC
CASSASGSEQYF
>TRBJ2-5|many|TRBD1|TRBV29-1
TGCAGCGTGGGACAGCCTGGAAGTCCCCAAGAGACCCAGTACTTC
CSVGQPGSPQETQYF
>TRBJ2-7|few|TRBD1|TRBV10-3
TGTGCCATCAGTGACTTTGGACAGGGGCCCTACGAGCAGTACTTC
CAISDFGQGPYEQYF